Listed below are T cell receptor beta chains from one sample, sequenced in a study of OX40 agonist ivuxolimab in advanced cancers. Libraries were prepared by immunoSEQ multiplex PCR; TCRdb keeps only in-frame clonotypes and omits some of them. The sample lists 65,000 to 80,000 clones, about 88% seen once, with around 0.94% in the top ten. The sample in question was CD4+ or CD8+ T cells sorted from blood, obtained in a trial of the OX40 agonist ivuxolimab. The receptors stem from an adult with an advanced solid tumor such as melanoma, head and neck, liver or kidney cancer. The CDR3 runs from the conserved cysteine through the conserved F or W. The D gene is left open where the match is weak. Only some rows state a clone size, as once, few, many or a class for expanded clones.

D gene: TRBD2; J gene: TRBJ2-5; V gene: TRBV7-9; clone size: .; CDR3 protein: CASSSTGTTINF; CDR3 DNA: TGTGCCAGCAGCTCTACCGGGACTACTATAAACTTC
D gene: .; J gene: TRBJ2-7; V gene: TRBV2; clone size: .; CDR3 protein: CASSELVKQYF; CDR3 DNA: TGTGCCAGCAGTGAATTGGTCAAGCAGTACTTC
D gene: .; J gene: TRBJ1-5; V gene: TRBV7-2; clone size: .; CDR3 protein: CASSLEKGQPQHF; CDR3 DNA: TGTGCCAGCAGCTTAGAAAAGGGTCAGCCCCAGCATTTT
D gene: .; J gene: TRBJ2-7; V gene: TRBV7-3; clone size: .; CDR3 protein: CASSLSGGTSSYEQYF; CDR3 DNA: TGTGCCAGCAGCTTAAGCGGTGGGACAAGCTCCTACGAGCAGTACTTC
D gene: .; J gene: TRBJ2-5; V gene: TRBV19; clone size: .; CDR3 protein: CASSMDGTLQETQYF; CDR3 DNA: TGTGCCAGTAGTATGGATGGGACACTTCAAGAGACCCAGTACTTC
D gene: .; J gene: TRBJ1-1; V gene: TRBV5-6; clone size: .; CDR3 protein: CASSFMNTEAFF; CDR3 DNA: TGTGCCAGCAGCTTCATGAACACTGAAGCTTTCTTT
D gene: .; J gene: TRBJ1-2; V gene: TRBV28; clone size: .; CDR3 protein: CALRRPDPNYGYTF; CDR3 DNA: TGTGCCCTCAGACGGCCTGATCCTAACTATGGCTACACCTTC
D gene: .; J gene: TRBJ1-5; V gene: TRBV28; clone size: .; CDR3 protein: CASSVGRSRGGNQPQHF; CDR3 DNA: TGTGCCAGCAGTGTGGGACGGTCCAGAGGGGGCAATCAGCCCCAGCATTTT
D gene: .; J gene: TRBJ1-2; V gene: TRBV5-4; clone size: .; CDR3 protein: CASSRGGPNYGYTF; CDR3 DNA: TGTGCCAGCAGCCGAGGGGGGCCTAACTATGGCTACACCTTC
D gene: .; J gene: TRBJ1-5; V gene: TRBV4-1; clone size: few; CDR3 protein: CASSQVDMGLVNQPQHF; CDR3 DNA: TGCGCCAGCAGCCAGGTTGATATGGGTTTAGTCAATCAGCCCCAGCATTTT
D gene: .; J gene: TRBJ1-3; V gene: TRBV19; clone size: .; CDR3 protein: CASSIGPPTTAGNTIYF; CDR3 DNA: TGTGCCAGTAGTATCGGCCCCCCAACGACGGCTGGAAACACCATATATTTT
D gene: TRBD1; J gene: TRBJ1-2; V gene: TRBV11-2; clone size: .; CDR3 protein: CASSPNRPGQGIDGYTF; CDR3 DNA: TGTGCCAGCAGCCCAAATAGACCGGGACAGGGAATTGATGGCTACACCTTC
D gene: .; J gene: TRBJ2-7; V gene: TRBV11-3; clone size: few; CDR3 protein: CASSSDGFSYEQYF; CDR3 DNA: TGTGCCAGCAGCTCGGACGGGTTCTCCTACGAGCAGTACTTC